This T cell receptor (beta chain) was retrieved from a study of blood T cell repertoires in COVID-19 (dated by TCRdb to about 2020). Study-wide context: Collaborator samples came from the United States, Italy and Spain and covered acute and convalescent phases of COVID-19. The material from the prospective study consisted of cDNA or gDNA derived from T cells, B-cell-depleted T cells, or PBMCs. Where available, HLA class I and class II types were obtained from metadata supplied by the sample provider rather than from assay-based typing. The repertoires were released in a freely available public database meant as a resource for research on the immune response to SARS-CoV-2. The dataset comprised deeply sampled blood TCRbeta repertoires from subjects exposed to, actively infected with, or recovered from COVID-19. The samples were drawn from two sources: the first 160 participants of the ongoing ImmuneRACE study, and fewer than 1,500 subjects contributed by 6 global collaborators. The sample metadata nearly always contained a de-identified subject ID, COVID-19 status, age in years and sex.

What the study reported, not specific to this receptor: How much clinical and demographic metadata was included differed by source and by participant, and the metadata was provided uncurated.

Regarding this clone: Its binding antigen is unknown. Base qualities were left out, and no much larger clone turns up one base away.

TCRbeta CDR3 regions were amplified from genomic DNA by means of the immunoSEQ Assay, a bias-controlled multiplex PCR. In the source study's methods: Nucleated cell counts per sample were estimated from amplification of reference gene primers within the assay. To quantify the absolute abundance of each unique TCRbeta CDR3 rearrangement, sequence reads were collapsed and filtered. For each sample, productive Simpson clonality was calculated as the square root of Simpson's diversity index over productive rearrangements. TCRdb stores this immuneACCESS table with in-frame sequences only. Part of the clones is absent; in the studies checked, under half of the shortfall reflects unresolved V genes, and no reason is known for the rest. The DNA gave D and trimming, while V, J and clone size come from that table. The sample data list about 160,000 clones, and roughly 90% of these were observed just once. Clones ranked in the top ten supply approximately 6.6% of the sample.

Participants in the prospective study were aged about 18 to 95 years, lived in some 24 United States geographic areas, and enrolled through a virtual design. In the prospective study, participants were assigned to cohorts based on the clinical history participants reported in a screening survey and a study questionnaire. ImmuneRACE Cohort 3 recovered participants were defined by two consecutive negative NP/OP PCR tests, healthcare professional clearance, or symptom resolution. Each participant in the prospective study had whole blood, serum and a nasopharyngeal or oropharyngeal swab collected by mobile phlebotomists. Over a roughly 2-month period, participants in the prospective study had the option of providing additional blood draws and questionnaires. Blood samples from the prospective study were shipped frozen or at room temperature prior to DNA extraction. The germline V and J ends show losses of 5 bases and 7 bases respectively, and no gene match explains 10 bases of the junction. Reading from cysteine to phenylalanine, the CDR3 counts 15 amino acids. Only the CDR3 DNA stays, 45 bases, in frame from base 1. The germline V gene encodes CDR1 SGHTA and CDR2 FQGNSA.

This clonotype was obtained from a woman in her forties or fifties who had recovered from COVID-19. Here the chain combines TRBV7-2 and TRBJ2-2, and 7 junctional nucleotides match TRBD2. The sample was PBMCs or T cells enriched from blood (not recorded which). The sequenced DNA: TGTGCCAGCAGCCCCCCGGGGCGGGGGTTCGGGGAGCTGTTTTTT. This yields the protein CASSPPGRGFGELFF.